The source of this TCR beta chain is a study of response to subunit inactivated influenza vaccine. The study's findings and limits: The authors offered the suggestion that each seasonal influenza vaccination recruits few new T cells.

This clonotype was picked up a small number of times. Its antigen is not known. V gave up 7 bases and J gave up 8 bases, with 24 bases separating them. Germline V gene lookup returns CDR1 MGHDK and CDR2 SYGVNS. The CDR3 runs to 16 residues. MiXCR, run by TCRdb on the RT-PCR reads, gives a single entry per CDR3 protein. The data show over 150,000 distinct CDR3 sequences, with roughly an eighth seen just once and 26% held by the top ten. The sample consisted of CD8+ T cells sorted from PBMCs, taken 4 to 6 days after vaccination. V is TRBV25-1 and J is TRBJ2-1; D may correspond to TRBD1 or TRBD2 (5 bases each). This sequence was found in a man aged 50 to 60 who received an inactivated influenza vaccine. Here the CDR3 DNA reads TGTGCCAGCACCGCCGCCTGGGGAGAGGGACCCCATGAGCAGTTCTTC. This translates into CASTAAWGEGPHEQFF.